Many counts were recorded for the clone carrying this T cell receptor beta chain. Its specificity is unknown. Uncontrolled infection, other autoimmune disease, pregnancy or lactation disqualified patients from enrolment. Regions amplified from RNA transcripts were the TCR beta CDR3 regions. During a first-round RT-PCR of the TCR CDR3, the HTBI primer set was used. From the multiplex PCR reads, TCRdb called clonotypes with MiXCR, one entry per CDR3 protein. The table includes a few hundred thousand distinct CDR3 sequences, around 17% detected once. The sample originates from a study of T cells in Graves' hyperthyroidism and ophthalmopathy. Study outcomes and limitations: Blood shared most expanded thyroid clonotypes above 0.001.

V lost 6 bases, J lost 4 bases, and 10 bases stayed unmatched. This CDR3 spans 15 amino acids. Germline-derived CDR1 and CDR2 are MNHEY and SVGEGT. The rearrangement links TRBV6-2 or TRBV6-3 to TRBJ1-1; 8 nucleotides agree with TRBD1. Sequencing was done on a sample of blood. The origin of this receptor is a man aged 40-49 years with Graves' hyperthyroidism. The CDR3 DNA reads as TGTGCCAGCAGACTTAGGACAGGGATCGTCACTGAAGCTTTCTTT. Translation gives CASRLRTGIVTEAFF.